The clone carrying this T cell receptor beta chain was observed many times. No antigen is known for it. Template switching by 5'RACE produced TCR cDNA, adding a universal primer site and UMIs. In TCRdb, the 5' RACE reads were re-called with MiXCR into one record per CDR3 protein. The table records about 360,000 distinct CDR3 sequences, around 6.4% of them present only once. This entry belongs to a study of T cells after yellow fever vaccination. Whole-study results and caveats: Only a small proportion of the clonotypes turned up in both the CD4 and the CD8 compartments, likely arising from convergent recombination. Post-booster repertoires again held most primary-vaccination clones (around 95% CD4, just under 90% CD8).

The CDR3 sequence is 16 residues long. The junction had 13 bases not matched to a gene; V was cut back by 5 bases and J by 3 bases. Germline V lookup: CDR1 DFQATT, CDR2 SNEGSKA (reference sequence). The TCR originated in a man aged 30-40 years who received the YFV17D yellow fever vaccine. This specimen was PBMCs, taken 5 days after the yellow fever booster vaccination. The chain employs TRBV20-1 and TRBJ2-5; TRBD2 matches 9 bases. Here the CDR3 reads CSADKRQGLAEETQYF. DNA of the CDR3: TGCAGTGCTGACAAACGACAGGGACTAGCAGAAGAGACCCAGTACTTC.